Listed below are T cell receptor beta chains from one sample, sequenced in a study of regulatory T cells in long-lasting Graves disease. TCRdb called the multiplex PCR reads again in MiXCR, with one record for every CDR3 protein. This table has 350,000 to 550,000 distinct CDR3 sequences, about a sixth appearing once. This same sample was also part of a study on T cells in Graves' hyperthyroidism and ophthalmopathy.

Sequenced material: peripheral blood mononuclear cells (PBMCs), taken at new diagnosis, from a patient treated with antithyroid drugs. These receptors were taken from a woman between 18 and 29 years old with Graves disease. Each CDR3 is given with its conserved first and last residue. The D gene is left open where the match is weak. Size tells how often a clone was seen (once, few, many) or the class of an expanded clone, and some rows leave it out.

TRBD2	TRBV7-9	many	TRBJ2-7	TGTGCCAGCAGCATGACTAGCGGAACCTCCTACGAGCAGTACTTC	CASSMTSGTSYEQYF
.	TRBV12-3/TRBV12-4	few	TRBJ1-5	TGTGCCAGCAGTAGGGCGGGCTGGGGCAATCAGCCCCAGCATTTT	CASSRAGWGNQPQHF
.	TRBV11-2	.	TRBJ2-3	TGTGCCAGCAGCTTAATGTTTAGCACAGATACGCAGTATTTT	CASSLMFSTDTQYF
TRBD2	TRBV7-2	.	TRBJ2-5	TGTGCCAGCAGCTTACTTGGGACTAGCGGGATGCAAGAGACCCAGTACTTC	CASSLLGTSGMQETQYF
TRBD2	TRBV18	.	TRBJ2-1	TGTGCCAGCTCACCCGTAGCGGGAGGATACAATGAGCAGTTCTTC	CASSPVAGGYNEQFF
TRBD2	TRBV6-4	.	TRBJ2-1	TGTGCCAGCAGCGAAACTAGCGGGAGTGTCGATGAGCAGTTCTTC	CASSETSGSVDEQFF
.	TRBV9	.	TRBJ2-7	TGTGCCAGCAGCGTAGTTGGGAGTTCCTACAATGAGCAGTACTTC	CASSVVGSSYNEQYF
TRBD1	TRBV2	many	TRBJ1-4	TGTGCCAGCAGAGAACAGGGGTCGAATGAAAAACTGTTTTTT	CASREQGSNEKLFF
.	TRBV6-4	.	TRBJ2-7	TGTGCCAGCAGTTACTCGAAAGGTGGGGGCGAGCAGTACTTC	CASSYSKGGGEQYF
TRBD2	TRBV6-1	.	TRBJ2-1	TGTGCCATCAAATCCAGCGGGAGGGCGGGGAATGAGCAGTTCTTC	CAIKSSGRAGNEQFF
TRBD2	TRBV11-3	many	TRBJ2-5	TGTGCCAGCAGCTTAAGCGGGAGGGCGGCCCAAGAGACCCAGTACTTC	CASSLSGRAAQETQYF
.	TRBV20-1	many	TRBJ2-1	TGCAGTGCAACGAATCTATTTAAGCACTACAATGAGCAGTTCTTC	CSATNLFKHYNEQFF
.	TRBV28	.	TRBJ1-1	TGTGCCAGCGAGGGGGGCCAAAACACTGAAGCTTTCTTT	CASEGGQNTEAFF
.	TRBV20-1	many	TRBJ2-7	TGCAGTGCTAGAGGCCTTACAATAGGGGCTTTAGCCTACGAGCAGTACTTC	CSARGLTIGALAYEQYF